The next 32 T cell receptor beta chains were all read from a single sample in a study of radiotherapy plus CTLA-4 blockade in lung cancer. The method was immunoSEQ multiplex PCR; TCRdb's version includes in-frame clones alone and lacks a portion of them. The table records tens of thousands of clones, 60% to 75% of them present only once. The source material was peripheral blood, sampled from a patient treated with radiotherapy plus ipilimumab. The receptors shown here come from a human donor with non-small cell lung cancer whose response to radiotherapy plus ipilimumab could not be evaluated.

V usage is TRBV18 and J usage is TRBJ1-1; D remains ambiguous. The CDR3 length is 15 residues. Germline CDR1 reads KGHSH; CDR2 reads LQKENI. V shed 2 bases and J shed 1 base, with 11 bases lying between them. The CDR3 sequence: CASSPTQARNTEAFF. The DNA for the CDR3 is TGTGCCAGCTCACCAACTCAGGCCAGGAACACTGAAGCTTTCTTT.

The V call is TRBV5-5, the J call TRBJ2-1; D perhaps matches TRBD1 (6 bases). This CDR3 spans 14 amino acids. V was trimmed by 3 bases and J by 5 bases, leaving 12 bases between them. The germline V gene encodes CDR1 SGHKS and CDR2 YYEKEE (reference sequence). In DNA form, the CDR3 reads TGTGCCAGCAGCTCCACAGGGATCCACAATGAGCAGTTCTTC. Amino acid sequence: CASSSTGIHNEQFF.

This chain connects TRBV18 to TRBJ1-3; D ambiguous. The CDR3 consists of 16 residues. Trimming shortened V by 3 bases and J by 0 bases, and 12 bases separated the two germline ends. Germline V gives CDR1 KGHSH, CDR2 LQKENI. The CDR3 region has the DNA TGTGCCAGCTCACCCCGAGGGAGCACCTCTGGAAACACCATATATTTT. Translating gives CASSPRGSTSGNTIYF.

This clone was seen only once. The rearrangement links TRBV6-5 to TRBJ2-7; possibly TRBD2 for D (5 bases). The V gene's germline CDR1 is MNHEY and CDR2 SVGAGI. The CDR3 runs to 15 residues. Trimming took 5 bases from V and 1 from J, leaving 15 bases between them. The CDR3 reads CASSDYYGGSYEQYF. CDR3 coding DNA: TGTGCCAGCAGTGACTACTATGGCGGTTCCTACGAGCAGTACTTC.

The chain uses TRBV6-5 and TRBJ1-4; D is unresolved. The CDR3 consists of 15 residues. The V end lost 2 bases, the J end lost 6 bases, and 13 bases lay between the germline ends. The germline gives CDR1 MNHEY, CDR2 SVGAGI. CDR3 coding DNA: TGTGCCAGCAGTTACGGCGGAGGTAGTGATGAAAAACTGTTTTTT. This sequence encodes CASSYGGGSDEKLFF.

The genes are TRBV29-1 and TRBJ1-2, with 9 positions matching TRBD1. Germline lookup yields CDR1 SQVTM and CDR2 ANQGSEA. The CDR3 runs to 13 residues. Germline trimming cut 3 bases from V and 7 bases from J; bases unmatched to any gene: 6. Written as DNA, the CDR3 is TGCAGCGTTGACCCACAGGGGGCTGGTGGCTACACCTTC. Its protein is CSVDPQGAGGYTF.

The table lists this clone with a count of one. This sequence joins TRBV10-3 and TRBJ2-3; a weak D match, TRBD2 (6 bases). Germline-derived CDR1 and CDR2 are ENHRY and SYGVKD. CDR3 size: 15 residues. V shed 2 bases and J shed 0 bases, with 9 bases lying between them. CDR3 bases: TGTGCCATCAGTGAGGGGACTTATAGCACAGATACGCAGTATTTT. As protein: CAISEGTYSTDTQYF.

This clone was observed a single time. The rearrangement uses TRBV9 and TRBJ2-7, with D tentatively TRBD1 (6 bases). The ends were cut back, 4 bases at V and 5 bases at J, with 16 bases in the middle. The CDR3 spans 14 residues. Germline V gene lookup returns CDR1 SGDLS and CDR2 YYNGEE. The CDR3 DNA is TGTGCCAGCAGCTCCTCCGGGACATACGACGAGCAGTACTTC. The encoded protein is CASSSSGTYDEQYF. Full variable domain (outside the CDR3, taken from reference TRBV9 and TRBJ2-7): DSGVTQTPKHLITATGQRVTLRCSPRSGDLSVYWYQQSLDQGLQFLIQYYNGEERAKGNILERFSAQQFPDLHSELNLSSLELGDSALYFCASSSSGTYDEQYFGPGTRLTVT.

The rearrangement links TRBV28 to TRBJ1-4; TRBD1 might be the D (5 bases). V was trimmed by 6 bases and J by 6 bases, leaving 20 bases between them. Germline lookup yields CDR1 MDHEN and CDR2 SYDVKM. The CDR3 contains 16 residues. The CDR3, as DNA: TGTGCCAGCAGCTTCCTGCAGGGCTCCATGCATGAAAAACTGTTTTTT. Translated: CASSFLQGSMHEKLFF.

The chain has TRBV30 and TRBJ2-7; 8 bases map to TRBD1. CDR1 and CDR2 from the germline V gene are GTSNPN and SVGIG (reference sequence). The CDR3 totals 13 residues. Losses at the gene ends were 5 bases for V and 0 bases for J; bases not matched to a gene: 3. CDR3 region: CAWPTGDSYEQYF. The CDR3 DNA reads TGTGCCTGGCCGACAGGGGACTCCTACGAGCAGTACTTC.

The chain employs TRBV7-9 and TRBJ2-3; weak D call: TRBD1 (6 bases). The CDR3 has 14 amino acids. Looked up from germline, CDR1 is SEHNR and CDR2 is FQNEAQ (reference sequence). The V end lost 7 bases, the J end lost 2 bases, and 13 bases lay between the germline ends. The CDR3 coding sequence is TGTGCCAGCAACCCCCAGGGGTCCACAGATACGCAGTATTTT. This encodes CASNPQGSTDTQYF.

In its sample, this clone was seen once. V and J are TRBV5-6 and TRBJ2-1; 13 positions agree with TRBD2. This CDR3 region has 17 residues. Germline CDR1 and CDR2: SGHDT and YYEEEE. Unmatched junction bases numbered 11, after V lost 3 bases and J lost 8 bases. CDR3 region: CASSSSTSGRAWHEQFF. CDR3 nucleotide sequence: TGTGCCAGCAGCTCCTCTACTAGCGGGAGGGCCTGGCATGAGCAGTTCTTC. Full variable domain (outside the CDR3, taken from reference TRBV5-6 and TRBJ2-1): DAGVTQSPTHLIKTRGQQVTLRCSPKSGHDTVSWYQQALGQGPQFIFQYYEEEERQRGNFPDRFSGHQFPNYSSELNVNALLLGDSALYLCASSSSTSGRAWHEQFFGPGTRLTVL.

The V and J genes are TRBV5-4 and TRBJ2-7; no reliable D call. Germline CDR1 SGHNT, CDR2 YYREEE (reference sequence). The CDR3 has 15 residues. The V and J ends lost 1 base and 2 bases respectively, with 13 bases between them. This CDR3 is CASSLPSRSPYEQYF. The CDR3 coding sequence is TGTGCCAGCAGCTTGCCTAGTCGAAGTCCCTACGAGCAGTACTTC.

The chain joins TRBV5-1 to TRBJ2-1; TRBD2 is a possible D gene (6 bases). V was clipped by 2 bases and J by 5 bases, with 14 bases between them. Germline CDR1 and CDR2: SGHRS and YFSETQ. CDR3 length: 15 amino acids. The CDR3 here is CASSFGGLGNNEQFF. CDR3 in DNA: TGCGCCAGCAGCTTCGGGGGTCTCGGGAACAATGAGCAGTTCTTC.

The chain employs TRBV19 and TRBJ1-5; perhaps TRBD1 as D (6 bases). V gave up 3 bases and J gave up 0 bases, with 9 bases separating them. CDR1 and CDR2 (germline): LNHDA, SQIVND (reference sequence). CDR3 size: 15 residues. CDR3 sequence (DNA): TGTGCCAGTAGTATGACAGGATATAGCAATCAGCCCCAGCATTTT. Amino acid sequence: CASSMTGYSNQPQHF.

This rearrangement joins TRBV12-5 to TRBJ1-5; TRBD1 matches 9 bases. The germline CDR1 and CDR2 sequences are LGHNT and FRNRAP. V lost 0 bases and J lost 6; bases outside the gene matches: 9. The CDR3 covers 17 residues. CDR3 sequence reads: CASGLVLGTGWSQPQHF. The CDR3 DNA follows: TGTGCTAGTGGTTTGGTACTGGGGACAGGGTGGTCTCAGCCCCAGCATTTT.

The rearrangement links TRBV4-1 to TRBJ1-2, with D possibly being TRBD1 (5 bases). The V and J ends lost 3 bases and 2 bases respectively, with 10 bases between them. Per germline, CDR1 MGHRA and CDR2 YSYEKL. The CDR3 contains 14 residues. CDR3 DNA sequence: TGCGCCAGCAGCCATCAGGGCCGGAACTATGGCTACACCTTC. It codes for CASSHQGRNYGYTF.

Comment on this clone: One end of the junction does not line up with germline, which may come from a read error. The chain recombines TRBV5-4 with TRBJ2-1; 12 nucleotides line up with TRBD1. Germline-derived CDR1 and CDR2 are SGHNT and YYREEE (reference sequence). This CDR3 is 16 amino acids long. CDR3 amino acids: CASSLGGTGGINEQLF. The CDR3 DNA is TGTGCCAGCAGCTTGGGTGGGACAGGGGGCATCAATGAGCAGCTCTTC.

V and J are TRBV2 and TRBJ2-3, with D unresolved. CDR1 and CDR2 (germline): SNHLY, FYNNEI. The CDR3 totals 15 residues. Trimming cost V 3 bases and J 4 bases, with 14 bases left between them. The DNA of the CDR3 is TGTGCCAGCAGTGAGTCTAGTTCATCCCCAGATACGCAGTATTTT. Amino acids: CASSESSSSPDTQYF.

This clone was seen more than once but under ten times. V usage is TRBV5-6 and J usage is TRBJ2-4; 7 bases align to TRBD2. CDR1 SGHDT and CDR2 YYEEEE come from the germline V gene. The CDR3 consists of 14 residues. V was pared by 5 bases and J by 1 base, with 3 bases of the junction left unmatched. This CDR3 is CASRREGAKNIQYF. The CDR3 nucleotides are TGTGCCAGCAGAAGGGAGGGGGCCAAAAACATTCAGTACTTC.

CDR3 in DNA: TGTGCCAGCTCGACCCCCCTCCGGGGGACAGATACGCAGTATTTT. As protein: CASSTPLRGTDTQYF. The J gene is TRBJ2-3, the V gene TRBV6-5; D perhaps matches TRBD2 (6 bases). Trimming took 8 bases from V and 3 from J, leaving 18 bases between them. CDR3 length: 15 amino acids. Germline CDR1 and CDR2: MNHEY and SVGAGI.

Judged by abundance, this clone is medium-sized. V is TRBV5-4 and J is TRBJ2-1; the match to TRBD2 covers 9 bases. This CDR3 contains 15 residues. V shed 6 bases, J shed 8 bases, and the junction held 12 bases outside the gene matches. Germline V gene data show CDR1 as SGHNT and CDR2 as YYREEE (reference sequence). The CDR3 spells CASNLGGAGGHEQFF. CDR3 sequence (DNA): TGTGCCAGCAATTTGGGGGGAGCGGGGGGCCATGAGCAGTTCTTC.

There are a few counts of this clone. J is TRBJ1-3 and V is TRBV7-6; D may be TRBD1 (6 bases). The CDR3 is 14 residues long. Germline CDR1 is SGHVS and CDR2 is FNYEAQ. Trimming left V 1 base short and J 4 bases short, with 8 bases between. The CDR3 reads CASSLEGHGNTIYF. CDR3 nucleotides: TGTGCCAGCAGCTTAGAGGGACACGGAAACACCATATATTTT. The whole variable domain, remainder taken from reference TRBV7-6 and TRBJ1-3, is GAGVSQSPRYKVTKRGQDVALRCDPISGHVSLYWYRQALGQGPEFLTYFNYEAQQDKSGLPNDRFSAERPEGSISTLTIQRTEQRDSAMYRCASSLEGHGNTIYFGEGSWLTVV.

A word on this clone: Mismatch with germline at one junction end may stem from a read error. CDR3 in DNA: TGTGCTAGCAGCCCCCCCTTCTCGACAGAGAGACTACTAGCGGGAGAGTCCTACGAGCAGTACTTC. This encodes CASSPPFSTERLLAGESYEQYF. The rearrangement uses TRBV7-7 and TRBJ2-7; 11 positions match TRBD2. CDR3 length: 22 amino acids. The germline CDR1 and CDR2 sequences are SSHAT and FNYEAQ (reference sequence).

The gene calls are TRBV7-8 and TRBJ2-4; D unclear. CDR3 length equals 13 residues. Germline values: CDR1 SGHVS, CDR2 FQNEAQ. V was cut by 5 bases and J by 0 bases, with 5 bases left in between. CDR3: CASSPLAKNIQYF. The CDR3 DNA sequence: TGTGCCAGCAGCCCCCTAGCCAAAAACATTCAGTACTTC.

This clone was detected only once. The gene calls are TRBV9 and TRBJ2-1, with 7 bases that match TRBD2. Germline V lookup: CDR1 SGDLS, CDR2 YYNGEE. The CDR3 runs to 16 residues. V gave up 4 bases and J gave up 6 bases; unmatched junction bases: 13. Here the CDR3 DNA reads TGTGCCAGCAGCCCTCCCGGGACTAACCACCTCAATGAGCAGTTCTTC. Its protein product is CASSPPGTNHLNEQFF.

V usage is TRBV12-5 and J usage is TRBJ2-2, with D maybe TRBD2 (6 bases). Germline lookup yields CDR1 LGHNT and CDR2 FRNRAP. Trimming removed 5 bases at V and 0 bases at J, with 10 bases between. This CDR3 contains 15 residues. The CDR3 reads CASGPPGANTGELFF. CDR3 nucleotide sequence: TGTGCTAGTGGTCCCCCGGGAGCGAACACCGGGGAGCTGTTTTTT.

This rearrangement joins TRBV6-1 to TRBJ2-7; D may be TRBD2 (6 bases). Germline V gene sequence: CDR1 MNHNS, CDR2 SASEGT. CDR3 size: 14 residues. The V and J ends lost 8 bases and 1 base respectively, with 15 bases between them. The CDR3 region has the DNA TGTGCCAGCGAATCGACGGGAGCTTCCTACGAGCAGTACTTC. Translated, it gives CASESTGASYEQYF.

This rearrangement joins TRBV7-2 to TRBJ1-3; 7 nucleotides agree with TRBD1. This CDR3 spans 15 amino acids. Trimming took 5 bases from V and 3 from J; bases not matched to a gene: 7. The germline V gene has CDR1 SGHTA and CDR2 FQGNSA. The CDR3 loop reads CASSPEGAIGNTIYF. The CDR3 DNA follows: TGTGCCAGCAGCCCCGAGGGGGCCATTGGAAACACCATATATTTT. The whole variable domain, filled in from reference TRBV7-2 and TRBJ1-3, reads GAGVSQSPSNKVTEKGKDVELRCDPISGHTALYWYRQSLGQGLEFLIYFQGNSAPDKSGLPSDRFSAERTGGSVSTLTIQRTQQEDSAVYLCASSPEGAIGNTIYFGEGSWLTVV.

V gene TRBV28 combines with J gene TRBJ2-4, with D perhaps matching TRBD1 (6 bases). Germline V gene lookup returns CDR1 MDHEN and CDR2 SYDVKM. The CDR3 is made up of 13 amino acids. V was clipped by 2 bases and J by 14 bases, with 16 bases between them. This CDR3 is CASSLLGQYIKYF. Here the CDR3 DNA reads TGTGCCAGCAGTTTACTTGGACAGTATATTAAGTACTTC.

The chain combines TRBV5-4 with TRBJ2-5; TRBD2 aligns across 7 bases. This CDR3 is 14 amino acids long. The V gene's germline CDR1 is SGHNT and CDR2 YYREEE (reference sequence). J was trimmed by 4 bases and V by 4 bases; bases with no gene match: 7. In DNA, the CDR3 is TGTGCCAGCAGCCAAGGTGGCGGGGGAGAGACCCAGTACTTC. Its protein product is CASSQGGGGETQYF. The full variable domain, rest sourced from reference TRBV5-4 and TRBJ2-5, is ETGVTQSPTHLIKTRGQQVTLRCSSQSGHNTVSWYQQALGQGPQFIFQYYREEENGRGNFPPRFSGLQFPNYSSELNVNALELDDSALYLCASSQGGGGETQYFGPGTRLLVL.

This clone came up once. The chain has TRBV6-5 and TRBJ1-2; TRBD1 is a possible D gene (6 bases). The CDR3 totals 15 residues. Germline-derived CDR1 and CDR2 are MNHEY and SVGAGI. V lost 5 bases to trimming and J lost 4 bases, with 17 bases between them. CDR3 nucleotides: TGTGCCAGCAGTGGGTTGGACAGACACCTCTATGGCTACACCTTC. This encodes CASSGLDRHLYGYTF.